The clone carrying this T cell receptor beta chain was detected many times. Its antigen is unidentified. MiXCR was run by TCRdb on the reads, yielding one entry per CDR3 protein. The repertoire holds more than 140,000 distinct CDR3 sequences, 6.5% seen once, with roughly 17% in the top ten. Germline CDR1 is SGHVS and CDR2 is FQNEAQ. The V gene lost 1 base and the J gene lost 6 bases, with 7 bases spanning the gap. The CDR3 consists of 14 residues. The record originates from a study of T cell repertoires in cytomegalovirus infection. The overall study: From public TCR beta signatures came an indication of both CMV infection and matching HLA type.

Notes on the study in general: Dominating the ex vivo response were TCR beta clonotypes that were CMV-specific and HLA-C-restricted. Pooled public TCR beta family frequency picked out CMV carriers with the relevant HLA.

V is TRBV7-8 and J is TRBJ1-6; perhaps TRBD1 as D (5 bases). The origin of this receptor is a human donor in good health (CMV status not recorded). Some clones in this sample may be carry-over from other donors' samples. The sequenced sample consisted of PBMCs. The CDR3 sequence: CASSLGDRNSPLHF. In DNA form, the CDR3 reads TGTGCCAGCAGCTTAGGGGACCGTAATTCACCCCTCCACTTT.